This T cell receptor (beta chain) emerged from a study of blood T cell repertoires in COVID-19. Study-level background: Collection of acute and convalescent COVID-19 samples took place in the United States, Italy and Spain. T cells, B-cell-depleted T cells, or PBMCs provided the cDNA or gDNA that served as material.

Followed longitudinally, the Seattle patients had been enrolled during active infection. V gave up 5 bases and J gave up 3 bases, with 10 bases separating them. Looked up from germline, CDR1 is SGHTA and CDR2 is FQGNSA. The CDR3 extends over 13 amino acids. Authors' methods: Estimates of nucleated cell counts were drawn from the amplification of reference gene primers. Method: immunoSEQ multiplex PCR; TCRdb's copy keeps in-frame clones and lacks some. Clone size and the V and J calls come from that table; the DNA yielded D and trimming. The table has 200,000 to 250,000 clones, around 85% seen once; the top ten hold around 2.5%.

The chain couples TRBV7-2 to TRBJ1-1; no firm D call. The TCR sequence derives from a woman aged 70 to 79 with COVID-19, enrolled during active disease. The sample was peripheral blood. The CDR3 nucleotides read TGTGCCAGCAGCCGGTCTGACTACACTGAAGCTTTCTTT. Its translation is CASSRSDYTEAFF. The entire variable domain, with the rest obtained from reference TRBV7-2 and TRBJ1-1, is as follows: GAGVSQSPSNKVTEKGKDVELRCDPISGHTALYWYRQSLGQGLEFLIYFQGNSAPDKSGLPSDRFSAERTGGSVSTLTIQRTQQEDSAVYLCASSRSDYTEAFFGQGTRLTVV.